This T cell receptor (beta chain) was recorded in a study of T cell responses to AZD1222 COVID-19 vaccine. Study results and caveats: Breadth and depth of Spike-specific TCRs rose after two AZD1222 doses. Among the donors, most were white British and more were female, and clonal diversity was possibly underestimated. Targets within unmutated variant regions were reportedly found for nearly half of spike-specific TCRs.

The protocol was immunoSEQ multiplex PCR, while the TCRdb copy is restricted to in-frame clones and leaves out a portion. Here the sample spans 130,000 or so clones, more than 85% being singletons. About this clone itself: Its antigen is currently unknown.

From germline, CDR1 is SGDLS and CDR2 YYNGEE. The ends were cut back, 0 bases at V and 0 bases at J, with 7 bases in the middle. This CDR3 is built from 15 residues. The chain employs TRBV9 and TRBJ1-3; D is undetermined. The sequence derives from an adult who received the AZD1222 COVID-19 vaccine. Material: peripheral blood, obtained 28 days after the second AZD1222 dose. The CDR3 bases are TGTGCCAGCAGCGTAGGATTGTCCTCTGGAAACACCATATATTTT. Translation: CASSVGLSSGNTIYF.